This T cell receptor (beta chain) comes out of a study of blood T cell repertoires in COVID-19. CDR1 MNHEY and CDR2 SVGEGT come from the germline V gene. The ends were cut back, 1 base at V and 0 bases at J, with 6 bases in the middle. The CDR3 covers 14 residues. Profiled with immunoSEQ multiplex PCR; TCRdb holds only in-frame clones, not every one. This sample has fewer than 200,000 clones, with about nine tenths found just once. Participants spanned ages about 18 to 100 years and resided in around 25 US areas. Recovered status applied to Cohort 3 donors who had two consecutive negative PCRs. It also applied to those with clearance or with symptom resolution.

The J gene is TRBJ1-1, the V gene TRBV6-2 or TRBV6-3; no clear D gene. The sequenced sample was PBMCs or T cells enriched from blood (not recorded which). The TCR originated in a woman aged 18-29 years who had recovered from COVID-19. This chain's CDR3 is CASSYYGVNTEAFF. CDR3 sequence (DNA): TGTGCCAGCAGTTACTACGGGGTGAACACTGAAGCTTTCTTT.